This entry concerns a single TCR beta chain. There is no known antigen for this receptor. The junction differs from germline at one of its ends, possibly a read error. This sample is drawn from a study of T cells in Graves' hyperthyroidism and ophthalmopathy (dated by TCRdb to between 2019 and 2020). For context, the study as a whole: To identify TCR V-J signatures that set the groups apart, the researchers used a discovery cohort of more than 95 patients, made up of fewer than 50 with Graves' ophthalmopathy and some 60 with stable Graves' hyperthyroidism. The 100 discovery patients were randomly split 7:3 into training and test sets. Thyroid tissue and blood T-cell repertoires from six Graves' hyperthyroidism patients were also compared in the study. After blood sampling, hyperthyroidism patients were treated with methimazole at a starting dose of 30 mg daily, and ophthalmopathy patients were treated with high-dose intravenous methylprednisolone. Prospective prediction of ophthalmopathy was tested in an independent validation cohort consisting of 18 hyperthyroidism patients and around 16 patients who later progressed to ophthalmopathy. According to the paper, TCR Vbeta CDR3 sequencing was carried out on some 140 peripheral blood samples, which came from some 41 ophthalmopathy, 75 to 80 hyperthyroidism and about 17 progressor patients. The research as a whole found: Blood samples also contained most of the expanded thyroid clonotypes (frequency above 0.001), which suggests that blood repertoires may reflect thyroid immune responses. No statistical method was used to set the sample size in advance, and investigators knew the group allocation. Ophthalmopathy was separated from stable hyperthyroidism by a 13 V-J signature model, with about 86% sensitivity and about 81% specificity obtained in cross-validation and 80%/75% obtained in testing. During validation, the model predicted progression to ophthalmopathy a median of around 6 months ahead of onset, with around 65% sensitivity and about 75% specificity.

The TCR beta CDR3 regions were amplified from the RNA transcripts. A first-round RT-PCR of the TCR CDR3 used the HTBI primer set with the Qiagen OneStep RT-PCR kit. A second multiplex PCR round built the libraries, followed by size selection and purification. Libraries were sequenced paired-end with 100 bp reads on an Illumina HiSeq2000. Regarding the original processing steps: Raw data were processed with SOAPnuke, discarding reads with adapters, uncalled bases, mean Phred below 15, or no exact constant-primer or identifier match. High-quality paired reads were merged using COPE v1.2.5, and each unique nucleotide sequence was defined as a clonotype. MiTCR v1.1 was used to align the clonotypes against IMGT TRBV, TRBD and TRBJ reference segments. The analysis included only V-J combinations with a frequency above 0.0001, which together covered about 99% of the repertoires. A TCS score was defined as the ratio of F50 (clonal expansion) to E x V (chaos), with BLOSUM62-based TCRdist applied between CDR3 peptides within each V-J. Welch's t-statistics and random forest reduced several hundred V-J features to about 13, which were used in a naive Bayes classifier (R e1071). The similarity between thyroid and blood repertoires was quantified using the Morisita-Horn index. TCRdb reanalyzed the raw reads on its own, using fastp at Q25 for trimming and MiXCR for clone calling, and kept in-frame beta chains. Identical CDR3 protein sequences are pooled into one entry, listed with their most common genes and DNA. TCRdb's processing, not the study's, gives the V and J calls here. For this sample the table gives 450,000 to 700,000 distinct CDR3 sequences, of which under 60% were detected only once. Roughly 19% of the sample belongs to the ten largest clones.

For CDR1 and CDR2, the germline V gene (reference sequence) lists DFQATT and SNEGSKA. Taken from cysteine to phenylalanine, the CDR3 has 13 residues. Only the CDR3 DNA is retained, 39 bases long and in frame from the first base. Exclusion was applied to patients with uncontrolled infections, other autoimmune diseases, pregnancy or lactation. Diagnoses were based on clinical symptoms, serum thyroxine and TRAb, thyroid ultrasound and orbital computed tomography. Total RNA was extracted using Trizol reagent, and RNA quality was assessed on an Agilent 2100 Bioanalyzer. The V and J genes are TRBV20-1 and TRBJ2-6, with 8 bases matching TRBD1. Sequences were obtained from peripheral blood or thyroid tissue (not recorded which). The source of this sequence is an adult woman with Graves' disease, either hyperthyroidism or ophthalmopathy (not recorded which). The nucleotide sequence reads as follows: TGCAGTGCTAGAGATCCCAGGGGGCTCACTGAAGCTTTC. This encodes CSARDPRGLTEAF.